The 26 T cell receptor beta chains below were found in one sample sequenced in a study of blood T cell repertoires in COVID-19. The repertoire was sequenced with immunoSEQ multiplex PCR; TCRdb's copy has only in-frame clones and lacks some. The table records 180,000 or so clones, about 85% of them present only once. Sequencing was done on a sample of peripheral blood. The receptors stem from an older person with COVID-19, enrolled during active disease.

The chain employs TRBV7-2 and TRBJ2-1; 7 bases map to TRBD2. The CDR3 sequence is 16 residues long. The junction had 12 bases not matched to a gene; V was cut back by 5 bases and J by 5 bases. Germline V gene lookup returns CDR1 SGHTA and CDR2 FQGNSA. In nucleotides, the CDR3 is TGTGCCAGCAGCAAAGCCGGGACTACATTTGACAATGAGCAGTTCTTC. Translation gives CASSKAGTTFDNEQFF. The variable domain in full, with the rest retrieved from reference TRBV7-2 and TRBJ2-1, is GAGVSQSPSNKVTEKGKDVELRCDPISGHTALYWYRQSLGQGLEFLIYFQGNSAPDKSGLPSDRFSAERTGGSVSTLTIQRTQQEDSAVYLCASSKAGTTFDNEQFFGPGTRLTVL.

This chain links TRBV5-4 with TRBJ2-3; maybe TRBD1 (5 bases). This CDR3 spans 14 amino acids. The germline gives CDR1 SGHNT, CDR2 YYREEE (reference sequence). Trimming left V 2 bases short and J 2 bases short, with 9 bases between. Here the CDR3 reads CASSFWTITDTQYF. CDR3 in DNA: TGTGCCAGCAGCTTTTGGACAATCACAGATACGCAGTATTTT.

V usage is TRBV12-3 or TRBV12-4 and J usage is TRBJ1-1; TRBD1 aligns across 7 bases. This CDR3 has 13 residues. J lost 1 base, V lost 9 bases, and 5 bases had no gene match. Here the CDR3 DNA reads TGTGCCAGAGTGGGGACAGCGAACACTGAAGCTTTCTTT. Its translation: CARVGTANTEAFF.

The genes are TRBV29-1 and TRBJ1-1, with no clear D. There are 13 residues in the CDR3. Germline assignment: CDR1 SQVTM and CDR2 ANQGSEA. Trimming stripped 4 bases from V and 7 bases from J, with 16 bases between. CDR3 DNA sequence: TGCAGCGTTGTCCCGGGGATCGACGGTGAAGCTTTCTTT. It encodes CSVVPGIDGEAFF.

The chain has TRBV6-5 and TRBJ1-2; D gene uncertain. Germline CDR1 reads MNHEY; CDR2 reads SVGAGI. The V end was cut by 4 bases, the J end by 0 bases, with 9 bases between. There are 14 residues in the CDR3. CDR3 in DNA: TGTGCCAGCAGTTTGTGGGGAGCTAACTATGGCTACACCTTC. Translation gives CASSLWGANYGYTF.

V is TRBV6-4 and J is TRBJ1-1; D uncertain. This CDR3 comprises 13 residues. V shed 4 bases and J shed 5 bases, with 11 bases lying between them. The V gene's germline CDR1 is MRHNA and CDR2 SNTAGT. The CDR3: CASSVSGGTEAFF. The CDR3 nucleotides are TGTGCCAGCAGTGTGTCGGGAGGAACTGAAGCTTTCTTT.

CDR3 sequence reads: CASSQSRTGGGTEAFF. CDR3 coding DNA: TGTGCCAGCAGCCAATCCCGGACAGGGGGCGGCACTGAAGCTTTCTTT. The chain is built from TRBV3-1 (or the pseudogene TRBV3-2) and TRBJ1-1; 11 bases agree with TRBD1. With 2 bases clipped from V and 4 bases from J, the junction kept 6 bases outside the gene matches. Per germline, CDR1 LGHDT and CDR2 YNNKEL (reference sequence). The CDR3 covers 16 residues.

V gene TRBV4-3 combines with J gene TRBJ2-1; 15 bases fit TRBD2. CDR1 and CDR2 (germline): LGHNA, YSLEER. The CDR3 covers 20 residues. The V segment lost 2 bases and the J segment 5 bases; nucleotides outside the gene matches: 13. The CDR3 loop reads CASSQRFRTSGGARDNEQFF. As DNA, the CDR3 is TGCGCCAGCAGCCAAAGGTTCAGGACTAGCGGGGGGGCCAGGGACAATGAGCAGTTCTTC.

The V and J genes are TRBV7-9 and TRBJ1-1; weak D call: TRBD1 (6 bases). Trimming cost V 3 bases and J 3 bases, with 17 bases left between them. Germline V gene lookup returns CDR1 SEHNR and CDR2 FQNEAQ (reference sequence). There are 16 residues in the CDR3. The CDR3 loop reads CASSLATGWGHTEAFF. The CDR3 DNA reads as TGTGCCAGCAGCTTGGCTACAGGGTGGGGACACACTGAAGCTTTCTTT.

This clone was counted only a few times. The chain employs TRBV10-3 and TRBJ2-7, with TRBD1 matching over 9 bases. Germline V CDR1 and CDR2: ENHRY, SYGVKD. The CDR3 has 15 residues. With 10 bases clipped from V and 1 base from J, the junction kept 11 bases outside the gene matches. This CDR3 reads CATIRQGETSYEQYF. The CDR3, as DNA: TGTGCCACCATTCGACAGGGGGAGACGTCCTACGAGCAGTACTTC.

The chain employs TRBV19 and TRBJ1-1; unclear D gene. Germline V lookup: CDR1 LNHDA, CDR2 SQIVND (reference sequence). V lost 3 bases and J 12 bases, leaving 14 bases between the germline ends. The CDR3 extends over 12 amino acids. In DNA form, the CDR3 reads TGTGCCAGTAGTATTTTAGGAGGGATCACTTTCTTT. Its protein is CASSILGGITFF.

The gene calls are TRBV7-2 and TRBJ2-1, with TRBD2 identical over 9 bases. V was clipped by 1 base and J by 5 bases; unmatched bases: 3. The CDR3 totals 15 residues. Germline CDR1 reads SGHTA; CDR2 reads FQGNSA. CDR3 sequence (DNA): TGTGCCAGCAGCTTAGTTGCGGGGGGGAACAATGAGCAGTTCTTC. Translated, it gives CASSLVAGGNNEQFF.

The chain combines TRBV3-1 (or the pseudogene TRBV3-2) with TRBJ2-6; TRBD1 matches at 9 bases. V trimming: 4 bases; J trimming: 0 bases; junction bases outside the gene matches: 1. The germline V gene encodes CDR1 LGHDT and CDR2 YNNKEL (reference sequence). The CDR3 is 16 residues long. CDR3: CASSPTGGSGANVLTF. DNA for the CDR3: TGTGCCAGCAGCCCGACAGGGGGCTCTGGGGCCAACGTCCTGACTTTC.

Only a few counts were recorded for this clone. CDR3 in amino acids: CASSAGTSLQLGYGYTF. The DNA of the CDR3 is TGTGCCAGCAGCGCCGGGACATCCTTGCAGTTAGGCTATGGCTACACCTTC. V usage is TRBV7-9 and J usage is TRBJ1-2, with a weak D call TRBD1 (6 bases). The length of the CDR3 is 17 residues. Trimming shortened V by 5 bases and J by 4 bases, and 23 bases separated the two germline ends. Germline-derived CDR1 and CDR2 are SEHNR and FQNEAQ (reference sequence).

The chain couples TRBV5-1 to TRBJ2-3; D gene unclear. This CDR3 has 16 amino acids. V was pared by 2 bases and J by 0 bases, with 13 bases between. Per germline, CDR1 SGHRS and CDR2 YFSETQ. CDR3 amino acids: CASSLRATSSTDTQYF. CDR3 nucleotide sequence: TGCGCCAGCAGCTTACGAGCGACCTCTAGCACAGATACGCAGTATTTT. Combining the CDR3 with reference TRBV5-1 and TRBJ2-3 gives the whole variable domain KAGVTQTPRYLIKTRGQQVTLSCSPISGHRSVSWYQQTPGQGLQFLFEYFSETQRNKGNFPGRFSGRQFSNSRSEMNVSTLELGDSALYLCASSLRATSSTDTQYFGPGTRLTVL.

V is TRBV2 and J is TRBJ1-2; D unresolved. Germline CDR1 reads SNHLY; CDR2 reads FYNNEI. The V gene lost 3 bases and the J gene lost 4 bases, with 6 bases spanning the gap. This CDR3 region has 12 residues. CDR3 region: CASSDGVYGYTF. The CDR3 DNA reads TGTGCCAGCAGTGACGGAGTCTATGGCTACACCTTC.

The CDR3 loop is CASSQELQETQYF. CDR3 DNA: TGTGCCAGCTCACAAGAACTCCAAGAGACCCAGTACTTC. The chain links TRBV18 to TRBJ2-5; D call uncertain. CDR1 is KGHSH and CDR2 is LQKENI in the germline V gene. This CDR3 spans 13 amino acids. V was clipped by 4 bases and J by 1 base, with 7 bases between them.

The chain carries TRBV15 and TRBJ2-7, with D perhaps TRBD2 (5 bases). The CDR3 totals 15 residues. Germline-derived CDR1 and CDR2 are LNHNV and YYDKDF (reference sequence). Trimming shortened V by 0 bases and J by 6 bases, and 15 bases separated the two germline ends. CDR3 loop: CATSRDLGSGGEQYF. In DNA form, the CDR3 reads TGTGCCACCAGCAGAGATCTAGGGTCAGGAGGCGAGCAGTACTTC.

J is TRBJ2-1 and V is TRBV27; 7 bases are a match to TRBD2. The CDR3 is 12 residues long. Germline assignment: CDR1 MNHEY and CDR2 SMNVEV (reference sequence). Germline trimming cut 3 bases from V and 12 bases from J; bases unmatched to any gene: 5. CDR3 in DNA: TGTGCCAGCAGTTTCGGGACTACCCCGCAGTTCTTC. Its protein is CASSFGTTPQFF.

The chain is built from TRBV29-1 and TRBJ1-5, with 9 bases that match TRBD1. J lost 3 bases, V lost 4 bases, and 4 bases had no gene match. From germline, CDR1 is SQVTM and CDR2 ANQGSEA. The CDR3 has 14 amino acids. This CDR3 reads CSVGGQGSNQPQHF. Written as DNA, the CDR3 is TGCAGCGTTGGGGGACAGGGCTCCAATCAGCCCCAGCATTTT. The full variable domain, with the rest looked up from reference TRBV29-1 and TRBJ1-5, is SAVISQKPSRDICQRGTSLTIQCQVDSQVTMMFWYRQQPGQSLTLIATANQGSEATYESGFVIDKFPISRPNLTFSTLTVSNMSPEDSSIYLCSVGGQGSNQPQHFGDGTRLSIL.

V is TRBV19 and J is TRBJ2-7; 11 nucleotides agree with TRBD1. J was trimmed by 2 bases and V by 6 bases; bases with no gene match: 6. The germline gives CDR1 LNHDA, CDR2 SQIVND (reference sequence). This CDR3 spans 15 amino acids. CDR3 nucleotide sequence: TGTGCCAGTAGCGGACCGGGACAGGGGGCCTACGAGCAGTACTTC. It encodes CASSGPGQGAYEQYF. Using reference TRBV19 and TRBJ2-7 for the parts outside the CDR3, the full variable domain is DGGITQSPKYLFRKEGQNVTLSCEQNLNHDAMYWYRQDPGQGLRLIYYSQIVNDFQKGDIAEGYSVSREKKESFPLTVTSAQKNPTAFYLCASSGPGQGAYEQYFGPGTRLTVT.

This chain joins TRBV5-1 and TRBJ1-3; possible D gene TRBD1, 5 bases. The CDR3 sequence is 15 residues long. CDR1 is SGHRS, CDR2 YFSETQ, per germline. V was trimmed by 3 bases and J by 0 bases, leaving 10 bases between them. The CDR3 loop reads CASSSTATSGNTIYF. The CDR3 bases are TGCGCCAGCAGCTCGACAGCGACCTCTGGAAACACCATATATTTT.

J is TRBJ1-3 and V is TRBV9; TRBD1 is a possible D gene (5 bases). The germline V and J ends were trimmed by 0 bases and 0 bases, with 16 bases remaining between them. Germline CDR1 is SGDLS and CDR2 is YYNGEE. CDR3 length: 18 residues. CDR3: CASSVGIAKGNSGNTIYF. CDR3 DNA: TGTGCCAGCAGCGTAGGTATAGCTAAGGGGAACTCTGGAAACACCATATATTTT.

This clone was detected only a few times. The chain recombines TRBV7-3 with TRBJ1-1, with unresolved D. The V end was cut by 6 bases, the J end by 2 bases, with 10 bases between. The CDR3 totals 13 residues. Germline loops: CDR1 SGHTA, CDR2 FQGTGA. In DNA form, the CDR3 reads TGTGCCAGCAGTGTAGCGGCCAACACTGAAGCTTTCTTT. The encoded protein is CASSVAANTEAFF.

V is TRBV5-4 and J is TRBJ1-1, with a possible D match to TRBD1 (6 bases). CDR3 size: 15 residues. CDR1 and CDR2 from the germline V gene are SGHNT and YYREEE (reference sequence). V was clipped by 4 bases and J by 1 base, with 14 bases between them. The CDR3 loop reads CASSRGGTANTEAFF. The DNA for the CDR3 is TGTGCCAGCAGCCGAGGGGGAACAGCGAACACTGAAGCTTTCTTT.

The CDR3 is CASSHRGGPVGTQYF. The CDR3 nucleotides are TGTGCCAGCAGCCATCGGGGGGGGCCTGTTGGTACGCAGTATTTT. This chain connects TRBV3-1 (or the pseudogene TRBV3-2) to TRBJ2-3; 8 bases map to TRBD2. J was trimmed by 8 bases and V by 3 bases; bases with no gene match: 10. CDR1 and CDR2 from the germline V gene are LGHDT and YNNKEL (reference sequence). CDR3 length: 15 amino acids.